This T cell receptor beta chain was recovered during a study of T-cell memory formation after mild COVID-19. The CDR3 runs to 14 residues. Between the trimmed V and J ends, which lost 2 bases and 5 bases, there was a span of 10 bases. The germline gives CDR1 SGHTA, CDR2 FQGNSA. This clonotype was detected ten times or more. Each CDR3 protein gets one entry after TCRdb re-called the 5' RACE reads with MiXCR. The data hold about 400,000 distinct CDR3 sequences, with more than 15% observed a single time. The specimen sequenced was PBMCs or a T cell subset sorted from them (not recorded which). The sequence was obtained from a man between 18 and 35 years old who had mild COVID-19 (a few samples of this study predate the infection). Cell type and time point are not known. The rearrangement links TRBV7-2 to TRBJ1-5, with a weak D call TRBD1 (5 bases). In nucleotides, the CDR3 is TGTGCCAGCAGCTTATACGGGGCGGATCAGCCCCAGCATTTT. Amino acid sequence: CASSLYGADQPQHF.